This TCR beta chain is from a study of Ad26.COV2.S vaccination and SARS-CoV-2 variants (dated by TCRdb to the early 2020s). Some background on the complete study: TCRbeta repertoire sequencing was used to assess the specificity and breadth of SARS-CoV-2-reactive T cell receptors after Ad26.COV2.S vaccination. The TCR-sequenced set comprised approximately 32 samples: some 20 Ad26.COV2.S vaccine recipients, 5 placebo recipients and 8 SARS-CoV-2 convalescent individuals. Study-wide findings and limitations: Higher spike-specific TCR breadth was observed in Ad26.COV2.S recipients than in placebo recipients (P = 0.0014). Non-spike TCR breadth was comparable between vaccine and placebo recipients, consistent with the vaccine containing only spike. According to the authors, total T cell responses may have been underestimated by the TCR breadth and depth analyses. After vaccination, spike-specific CD8+ and CD4+ T cell responses were reported to show substantial breadth.

Details on this clone: What antigen it recognizes has not been identified. Base qualities are not recorded, but no much larger clone differs from it by a single base.

CDR1 and CDR2 are read off the germline V gene (reference sequence) as GTSNPN and SVGIG. At the junction V is shortened by 4 bases and J by 6 bases, with 12 bases in between. The CDR3 starts with the cysteine, ends with the phenylalanine, and has 12 residues. The retained sequence is limited to the CDR3, 36 bases, with the frame set at the first base. The immunoSEQ Assay was the method used to sequence TCRbeta CDR3 regions. After extraction, genomic DNA underwent amplification by bias-controlled multiplex PCR, followed by high-throughput sequencing. Under the source paper's analysis protocol: Collapsing and filtering of sequences were performed to quantify the absolute abundance of each unique TCRbeta CDR3 region. T cell fraction was estimated by normalization of TCRbeta template counts to usable DNA, with usable DNA being measured through amplification of reference genes present in all nucleated cells. Repertoire TCRs were annotated as SARS-CoV-2-specific by exact matching of V gene, CDR3 amino acid sequence and J gene to a known reactive TCR set. The reference SARS-CoV-2 TCR set was derived from MIRA and filtered for enrichment in COVID-19-positive ImmuneCODE repertoires, a step that removed public or cross-reactive TCRs. Using the MIRA antigens, annotated TCRs were further analysed by specific ORF or by position within an ORF. Breadth was defined as the number of annotated unique rearrangements divided by the total number of unique productive rearrangements, and depth was defined as the summed frequency of the annotated unique rearrangements. TCR breadth was compared between groups using two-sided Wilcoxon rank-sum tests. TCRdb took over this immuneACCESS table, retaining in-frame rearrangements with V and J assigned. Such tables are incomplete; in checked studies, under half of the missing clones stem from an unresolved V gene, and the remainder is unexplained. The V and J calls and clone size were taken over from that table, and D and trimming were inferred from the DNA. In all, the sample holds tens of thousands of clones, and 75% to 85% of those were seen once. Together, the top ten hold roughly 50% of the sample.

This specimen's time point label, interpreted: individuals recovered from natural SARS-CoV-2 infection. The chain is made from TRBV30 and TRBJ1-2, with the D segment identity uncertain. The clonotype comes from a human donor who had recovered from COVID-19. Sequenced material: peripheral blood, taken after recovery from COVID-19. In nucleotides, the sequence is TGTGCCTGGATGTGGAGAAAGAATGGCTACACCTTC. Its translation is CAWMWRKNGYTF.